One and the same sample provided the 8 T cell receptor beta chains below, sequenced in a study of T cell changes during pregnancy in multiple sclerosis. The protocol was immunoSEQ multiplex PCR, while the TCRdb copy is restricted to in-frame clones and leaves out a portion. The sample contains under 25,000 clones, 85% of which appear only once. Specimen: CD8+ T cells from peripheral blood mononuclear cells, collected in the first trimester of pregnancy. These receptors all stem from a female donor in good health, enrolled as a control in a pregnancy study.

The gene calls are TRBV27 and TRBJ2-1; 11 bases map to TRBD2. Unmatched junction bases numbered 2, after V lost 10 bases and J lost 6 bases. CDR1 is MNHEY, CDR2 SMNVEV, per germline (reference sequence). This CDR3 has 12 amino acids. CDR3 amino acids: CATGTSGNEQFF. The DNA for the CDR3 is TGTGCCACCGGGACTAGCGGCAATGAGCAGTTCTTC.

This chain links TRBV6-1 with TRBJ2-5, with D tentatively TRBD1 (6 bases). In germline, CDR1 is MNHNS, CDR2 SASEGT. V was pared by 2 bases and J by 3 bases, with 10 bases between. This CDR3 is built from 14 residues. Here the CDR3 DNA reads TGTGCCAGCAGTGAATCGACAGGTGAAGAGACCCAGTACTTC. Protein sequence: CASSESTGEETQYF.

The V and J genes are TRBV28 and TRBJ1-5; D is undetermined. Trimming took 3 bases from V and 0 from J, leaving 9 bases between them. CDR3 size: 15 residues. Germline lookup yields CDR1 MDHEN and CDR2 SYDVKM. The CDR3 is CASSLVRNSNQPQHF. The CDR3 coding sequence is TGTGCCAGCAGTTTGGTCAGGAATAGCAATCAGCCCCAGCATTTT.

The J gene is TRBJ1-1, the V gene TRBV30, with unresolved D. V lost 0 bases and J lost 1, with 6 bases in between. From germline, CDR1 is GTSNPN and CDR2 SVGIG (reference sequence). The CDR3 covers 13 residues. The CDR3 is CAWSVRGNTEAFF. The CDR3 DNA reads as TGTGCCTGGAGTGTGCGGGGGAACACTGAAGCTTTCTTT.

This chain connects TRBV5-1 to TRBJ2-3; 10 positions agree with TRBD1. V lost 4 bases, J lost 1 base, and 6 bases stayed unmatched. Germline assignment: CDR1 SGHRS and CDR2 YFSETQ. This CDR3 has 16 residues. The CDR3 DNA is TGCGCCAGCAGCCCTTACGGACAGGGGGGCACAGATACGCAGTATTTT. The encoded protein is CASSPYGQGGTDTQYF.

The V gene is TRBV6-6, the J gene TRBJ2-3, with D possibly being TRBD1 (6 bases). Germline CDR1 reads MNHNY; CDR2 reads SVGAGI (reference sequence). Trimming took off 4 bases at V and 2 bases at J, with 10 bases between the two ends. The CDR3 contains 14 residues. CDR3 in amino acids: CASSSTGPTDTQYF. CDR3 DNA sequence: TGTGCCAGCAGTTCGACAGGCCCCACAGATACGCAGTATTTT.

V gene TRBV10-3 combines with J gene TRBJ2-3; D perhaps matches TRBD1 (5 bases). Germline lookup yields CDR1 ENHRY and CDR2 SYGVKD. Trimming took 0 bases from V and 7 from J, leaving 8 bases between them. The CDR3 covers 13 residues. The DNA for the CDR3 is TGTGCCATCAGTGAGTCAAGGGGAAATACGCAGTATTTT. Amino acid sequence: CAISESRGNTQYF.

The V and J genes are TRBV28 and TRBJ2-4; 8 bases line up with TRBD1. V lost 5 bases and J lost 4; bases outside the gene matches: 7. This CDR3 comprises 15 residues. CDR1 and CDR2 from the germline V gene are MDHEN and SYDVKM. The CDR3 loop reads CASSPLTGGKNIQYF. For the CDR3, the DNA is TGTGCCAGCAGTCCCCTCACAGGGGGTAAAAACATTCAGTACTTC.